Detailed here is one TCR beta chain. Its specificity is unknown. This record comes from a study of T-cell memory formation after mild COVID-19. Whole-study results and caveats: Later expanders leaned CD4+, whereas day 15 to 85 contracting clones were balanced CD4/CD8.

From 5'RACE with constant-segment primers came TCR alpha and TCR beta cDNA libraries that carried sample barcodes and UMIs. TCRdb called the 5' RACE reads again in MiXCR, with one record for every CDR3 protein. Of 350,000 to 400,000 distinct CDR3 sequences listed, approximately 15% were seen once; the top ten hold 20% to 25%. Sequenced input: PBMCs or a T cell subset sorted from them (not recorded which). This receptor was taken from a man in his late teens or twenties who had mild COVID-19 (a few samples of this study predate the infection). Cell type and time point are not known.

The CDR3 loop is CASSPEVSYEQYF. The CDR3 DNA follows: TGCGCCAGCAGCCCAGAAGTCTCCTACGAGCAGTACTTC. The rearrangement links TRBV5-1 to TRBJ2-7; D gene unclear. The CDR3 totals 13 residues. With 4 bases removed from V and 0 bases from J, the gap between germline ends came to 8 bases. Germline V gives CDR1 SGHRS, CDR2 YFSETQ. Using reference TRBV5-1 and TRBJ2-7 for the parts outside the CDR3, the full variable domain is KAGVTQTPRYLIKTRGQQVTLSCSPISGHRSVSWYQQTPGQGLQFLFEYFSETQRNKGNFPGRFSGRQFSNSRSEMNVSTLELGDSALYLCASSPEVSYEQYFGPGTRLTVT.